This T cell receptor beta chain was sequenced in a study of tumor-infiltrating lymphocytes in primary liver carcinoma (dated by TCRdb to about 2017). Turning to the overall study: The five patients, three men and two women aged 30 to 69 years, had hepatocellular carcinoma (four) or combined HCC and intrahepatic cholangiocarcinoma (one). Across five regions of each liver tumor, along with adjacent normal tissue and blood, the study brought together TCRbeta repertoire sequencing, expression microarrays and whole-exome sequencing. A total of about 35 specimens from 5 patients went through TCRbeta repertoire sequencing, namely 25 tumor regions, 5 adjacent noncancerous liver tissues and 5 peripheral blood samples. Technical replicate repertoires showed high reproducibility, with mean shared-clone rates roughly 0.88 and correlation coefficients above 0.95. Each sample produced about 3.5 to 8 million productive TCRbeta reads, and read depth showed no significant difference between tissue types. The five patients had tumors staged T1-T3 N0M0, with maximum diameters ranging from roughly 4 to 10 cm. Here is what the overall study found, with its caveats: Only the TCR beta chain was sequenced, which likely underestimates true repertoire diversity because unpaired alpha chains were not captured. Only 4 or 5 patients were included in the study, and the authors note that the findings should be validated in a larger study. Consistent with antigen-driven expansion, pairs of tumor regions showed higher repertoire overlap (mean roughly 36%) than either tumor-adjacent pairs (approximately 17%) or tumor-blood pairs (about 15%). Bulk unsorted samples precluded comparing CD4+ and CD8+ T cell repertoires. The top 250 clones accounted for a significantly greater share of the repertoire in tumors than in blood (p = 0.039).

A constant-region primer and ProtoScript II reverse transcriptase were used to reverse-transcribe TCRbeta-specific cDNA from roughly 0.55 ug total RNA. Three nested multiplex PCR rounds, following a slightly modified ARM-PCR procedure, were used to build the TCRbeta libraries. Multiplex TRBV1-TRBV30 forward primers and a Cbeta reverse primer were used in the first two PCR rounds, each of which was run for 10 to 11 cycles. A final 25-cycle PCR with Deep VentR polymerase added sample barcodes and Illumina adapters. Before sequencing, amplicons of 200-500 bp were gel-purified using a QIAquick gel extraction kit. TCRbeta amplicons were sequenced on an Illumina HiSeq 2500 with 250-bp paired-end reads. In the authors' own workflow: Trimmomatic v0.33 was used to quality-trim the reads, and FLASH v1.2.11 was used to merge paired reads so that full CDR3 sequences could be recovered. MiGEC v1.2.1b assigned V, D and J germline segments to the rearranged TCRbeta sequences. Clonotype statistics and Shannon-Wiener diversity indices were calculated with VDJtools v1.0.0. Except for diversity analysis, only each sample's 250 most abundant clonotypes were used in subsequent analyses to reduce sampling bias. TCRdb redid the processing of the public reads, applying fastp at Q25 and MiXCR, and retained in-frame beta chains. Each entry merges the rows of one CDR3 protein and shows their most common DNA and genes. In this record, the V and J calls reflect TCRdb's handling and not the investigators' own analysis. Here the sample has roughly 86,000 distinct CDR3 sequences; about 70% occur a single time. The biggest ten clones account for 25% to 35% of the sample.

With respect to this clonotype: Its antigen remains undetermined. Base qualities are not at hand, and no much larger clone is one base apart.

According to the germline V gene, CDR1 reads MNHNS and CDR2 reads SASEGT. The V and J ends are trimmed by 5 bases and 3 bases, leaving 11 bases between them. CDR3 length: 13 amino acids, cysteine to phenylalanine. The entry retains the CDR3 DNA only, 39 bases that are in frame from base 1. Total RNA and DNA were co-extracted without cell sorting from around 20-30 mg of bulk tissue using the AllPrep DNA/RNA mini kit. Roughly five patients with histopathologically diagnosed primary liver carcinoma underwent surgical resection in China between late 2015 and March 2016. Patients had chronic HBV infection and were treatment-naive at sampling. Pieces of fresh tumor and adjacent tissue were cut in half, with one half kept in RNAlater at -80 degrees C and the other half sent for histology.

Sequenced input: tumor-adjacent normal liver tissue. The V and J segments used are TRBV6-1 and TRBJ2-7; too little of a D gene remains to name it. The receptor's source is a man in his forties with primary liver carcinoma and hepatitis B virus infection. Here the CDR3 is given as CASSKDGYYEQYF. The DNA sequence follows: TGTGCCAGCAGTAAGGATGGATACTACGAGCAGTACTTC.